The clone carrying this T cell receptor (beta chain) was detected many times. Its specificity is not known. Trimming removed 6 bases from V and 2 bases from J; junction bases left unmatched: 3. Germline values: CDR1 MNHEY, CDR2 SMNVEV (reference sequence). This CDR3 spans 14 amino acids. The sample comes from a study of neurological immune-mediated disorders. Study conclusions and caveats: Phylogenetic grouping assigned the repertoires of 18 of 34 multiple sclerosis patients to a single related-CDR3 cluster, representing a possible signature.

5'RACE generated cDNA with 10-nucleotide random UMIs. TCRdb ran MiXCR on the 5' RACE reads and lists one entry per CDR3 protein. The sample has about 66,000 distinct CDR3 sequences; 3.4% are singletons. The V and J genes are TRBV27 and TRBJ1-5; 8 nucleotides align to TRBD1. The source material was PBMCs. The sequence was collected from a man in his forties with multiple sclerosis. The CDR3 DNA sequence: TGTGCCAGCAGCTTACAGGGGGGCAATCAGCCCCAGCATTTT. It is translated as CASSLQGGNQPQHF.